These 27 T cell receptor beta chains came from one sample sequenced in a study of PD-L1 blockade in urothelial cancer. As to time point: pretreatment peripheral blood. Assay: immunoSEQ multiplex PCR; the TCRdb copy retains only in-frame clones and omits some. The sample has about 49,000 clones; less than 85% are singletons. The material sequenced was PBMCs, taken around atezolizumab (anti-PD-L1) treatment. The receptors were gathered from a man aged 65-85 years with urothelial cancer.

This clone was observed a few times. V and J are TRBV27 and TRBJ1-2; D gene ambiguous. V lost 6 bases, J lost 3 bases, and 14 bases lay in between. This CDR3 spans 14 amino acids. Germline CDR1 MNHEY, CDR2 SMNVEV (reference sequence). CDR3 region: CASRFAHLDYGYTF. CDR3 nucleotides: TGTGCCAGCAGGTTCGCTCACTTGGACTATGGCTACACCTTC.

This chain links TRBV2 with TRBJ2-7; the D gene is possibly TRBD1 (6 bases). V was cut by 8 bases and J by 6 bases, with 20 bases left in between. The CDR3 extends over 14 amino acids. Looked up from germline, CDR1 is SNHLY and CDR2 is FYNNEI. CDR3 region: CASLARTEIGEQYF. The CDR3 DNA is TGTGCCAGCCTGGCTCGGACAGAAATAGGCGAGCAGTACTTC. Full variable domain (outside the CDR3, taken from reference TRBV2 and TRBJ2-7): EPEVTQTPSHQVTQMGQEVILRCVPISNHLYFYWYRQILGQKVEFLVSFYNNEISEKSEIFDDQFSVERPDGSNFTLKIRSTKLEDSAMYFCASLARTEIGEQYFGPGTRLTVT.

This clone was found a few times. The V call is TRBV6-4, the J call TRBJ2-2, with 7 nucleotides matching TRBD1. This CDR3 has 15 residues. J was trimmed by 5 bases and V by 0 bases; bases with no gene match: 3. The germline V gene encodes CDR1 MRHNA and CDR2 SNTAGT. In DNA form, the CDR3 reads TGTGCCAGCAGTGACTCGGACAGGCGGACCGGGGAGCTGTTTTTT. This gives the protein CASSDSDRRTGELFF.

V gene TRBV11-2 combines with J gene TRBJ2-7; D unclear. The germline V gene encodes CDR1 SGHAT and CDR2 FQNNGV. CDR3 size: 14 residues. V lost 5 bases, J lost 1 base, and 12 bases lay in between. The CDR3 bases are TGTGCCAGCAGCCCCGTTAGAGCGTCCTACGAGCAGTACTTC. It specifies CASSPVRASYEQYF.

The CDR3 DNA sequence: TGTGCCAGCAGTTTCCGGCGGGTGCGTCACAATGAGCAGTTCTTC. As protein: CASSFRRVRHNEQFF. The chain joins TRBV28 to TRBJ2-1, with D maybe TRBD2 (5 bases). V shed 3 bases and J shed 5 bases, with 14 bases lying between them. The germline V gene has CDR1 MDHEN and CDR2 SYDVKM. The CDR3 totals 15 residues.

This clone was counted once. V usage is TRBV30 and J usage is TRBJ2-1; TRBD2 agrees at 10 bases. The CDR3 is 17 residues long. Germline lookup yields CDR1 GTSNPN and CDR2 SVGIG (reference sequence). J was trimmed by 2 bases and V by 6 bases; bases with no gene match: 13. The DNA for the CDR3 is TGTGCCTGTCCTCCTAGCGGGAGAGTGGGGGCCTACAATGAGCAGTTCTTC. Protein product: CACPPSGRVGAYNEQFF. Full variable domain (outside the CDR3, taken from reference TRBV30 and TRBJ2-1): SQTIHQWPATLVQPVGSPLSLECTVEGTSNPNLYWYRQAAGRGLQLLFYSVGIGQISSEVPQNLSASRPQDRQFILSSKKLLLSDSGFYLCACPPSGRVGAYNEQFFGPGTRLTVL.

The CDR3 here is CASSGSGTSSYNEQFF. In DNA, the CDR3 is TGTGCCAGCAGCGGTAGCGGGACGAGCTCCTACAATGAGCAGTTCTTC. V is TRBV9 and J is TRBJ2-1; 8 nucleotides agree with TRBD2. Germline lookup yields CDR1 SGDLS and CDR2 YYNGEE. V was clipped by 3 bases and J by 0 bases; unmatched bases: 5. This CDR3 has 16 amino acids.

This CDR3 is CASSARLAGTYNEQFF. CDR3 bases: TGTGCCAGCAGCGCCCGACTAGCGGGGACCTACAATGAGCAGTTCTTC. The gene calls are TRBV9 and TRBJ2-1, with 11 nucleotides matching TRBD2. The germline V gene has CDR1 SGDLS and CDR2 YYNGEE. This CDR3 comprises 16 residues. The V gene end was trimmed by 3 bases and the J gene end by 2 bases; junction bases not matched to a gene: 4.

The V and J genes are TRBV10-1 and TRBJ2-1, with TRBD2 identical over 7 bases. Trimming cost V 6 bases and J 7 bases; bases outside gene matches: 15. CDR1 and CDR2 from the germline V gene are WNHNN and SYGVQD (reference sequence). There are 16 residues in the CDR3. This chain's CDR3 is CASSPESGKRGNEQFF. The CDR3 DNA reads TGCGCCAGCAGCCCCGAGAGCGGGAAAAGAGGGAATGAGCAGTTCTTC.

This clone was counted between two and nine times. The genes are TRBV5-4 and TRBJ2-5; 8 positions match TRBD2. This CDR3 is 15 amino acids long. CDR1 and CDR2 from the germline V gene are SGHNT and YYREEE (reference sequence). V lost 5 bases and J lost 5; bases outside the gene matches: 11. This CDR3 reads CASRPGLAMLETQYF. In nucleotides, the CDR3 is TGTGCCAGCAGACCAGGACTAGCAATGTTGGAGACCCAGTACTTC.

CDR3: CASRGGQAYEQYF. In DNA form, the CDR3 reads TGTGCCAGCAGGGGCGGACAGGCCTACGAGCAGTACTTC. The V gene is TRBV6-6, the J gene TRBJ2-7; 7 positions agree with TRBD1. CDR1 is MNHNY and CDR2 is SVGAGI in the germline V gene (reference sequence). V trimming: 6 bases; J trimming: 2 bases; junction bases outside the gene matches: 4. The CDR3 consists of 13 residues.

The V and J genes are TRBV28 and TRBJ1-2, with 9 bases lining up with TRBD1. V dropped 5 bases and J dropped 0; count of bases not matched to a gene: 4. The CDR3 length is 15 residues. Germline V lookup: CDR1 MDHEN, CDR2 SYDVKM. The DNA of the CDR3 is TGTGCCAGCAGTGCACAGGGGGCCCCTAACTATGGCTACACCTTC. Its translation: CASSAQGAPNYGYTF.

The chain has TRBV6-6 and TRBJ1-3; D remains unclear. The ends were cut back, 7 bases at V and 1 base at J, with 11 bases in the middle. From germline, CDR1 is MNHNY and CDR2 SVGAGI (reference sequence). The CDR3 has 14 residues. Here the CDR3 reads CASNGEESGNTIYF. The CDR3 DNA is TGTGCCAGCAACGGGGAGGAATCTGGAAACACCATATATTTT.

The chain combines TRBV30 with TRBJ2-5, with D possibly being TRBD2 (7 bases). Germline V CDR1 and CDR2: GTSNPN, SVGIG (reference sequence). This CDR3 is built from 15 residues. Trimming shortened V by 1 base and J by 4 bases, and 16 bases separated the two germline ends. This CDR3 reads CAWSGRGGGGETQYF. As DNA, the CDR3 is TGTGCCTGGAGTGGCCGCGGAGGGGGGGGAGAGACCCAGTACTTC.

DNA for the CDR3: TGTGCCAGCAGCTTGGCGGAGGGTTACGAGCAGTACTTC. Its protein product is CASSLAEGYEQYF. The chain combines TRBV5-4 with TRBJ2-7; a possible D gene is TRBD2 (6 bases). In germline, CDR1 is SGHNT, CDR2 YYREEE (reference sequence). V lost 0 bases to trimming and J lost 4 bases, with 8 bases between them. The CDR3 runs 13 residues.

This chain links TRBV5-1 with TRBJ2-2; 7 bases are a match to TRBD1. CDR1 and CDR2 (germline): SGHRS, YFSETQ. The CDR3 runs to 15 residues. Unmatched junction bases numbered 6, after V lost 0 bases and J lost 7 bases. CDR3 in amino acids: CASSLGLTGDGELFF. The CDR3 region has the DNA TGCGCCAGCAGCTTGGGTCTTACAGGGGACGGGGAGCTGTTTTTT.

The rearrangement uses TRBV6-1 and TRBJ2-7, with D tentatively TRBD2 (6 bases). The length of the CDR3 is 12 residues. Trimming took 6 bases from V and 5 from J, leaving 11 bases between them. Germline V CDR1 and CDR2: MNHNS, SASEGT. CDR3 DNA: TGTGCCAGCAGGGTATGGGAGGACGAGCAGTACTTC. Its translation is CASRVWEDEQYF.

The chain links TRBV28 to TRBJ2-1; the match to TRBD2 covers 12 bases. With 5 bases clipped from V and 6 bases from J, the junction kept 5 bases outside the gene matches. This CDR3 has 15 residues. Germline V lookup: CDR1 MDHEN, CDR2 SYDVKM. The CDR3 reads CASSVTSGRINEQFF. The CDR3 nucleotides are TGTGCCAGCAGTGTAACTAGCGGGAGGATCAATGAGCAGTTCTTC.

The chain has TRBV5-6 and TRBJ1-1, with D possibly matching TRBD1 (5 bases). Trimming cost V 4 bases and J 1 base, with 14 bases left between them. The CDR3 length is 15 residues. Germline V gene lookup returns CDR1 SGHDT and CDR2 YYEEEE. The CDR3 bases are TGTGCCAGCAGCCAGTTGCAGGGTGAGAACACTGAAGCTTTCTTT. The encoded protein is CASSQLQGENTEAFF. Filled out from reference TRBV5-6 and TRBJ1-1, the complete variable domain reads DAGVTQSPTHLIKTRGQQVTLRCSPKSGHDTVSWYQQALGQGPQFIFQYYEEEERQRGNFPDRFSGHQFPNYSSELNVNALLLGDSALYLCASSQLQGENTEAFFGQGTRLTVV.

The V call is TRBV28, the J call TRBJ2-7, with D possibly TRBD1 on 5 matching bases. CDR1 is MDHEN, CDR2 SYDVKM, per germline. The CDR3 spans 14 residues. V was trimmed by 6 bases and J by 2 bases, leaving 14 bases between them. The CDR3 DNA is TGTGCCAGCAGCCGGACAAATACAGCCTACGAGCAGTACTTC. Translating gives CASSRTNTAYEQYF.

This clone has just one count. V usage is TRBV5-4 and J usage is TRBJ1-2, with TRBD1 as a possible D gene (5 bases). The CDR3 extends over 15 amino acids. Germline CDR1 SGHNT, CDR2 YYREEE (reference sequence). V lost 3 bases to trimming and J lost 5 bases, with 17 bases between them. CDR3 sequence: CASSSPTGNLYGYTF. Here the CDR3 DNA reads TGTGCCAGCAGCTCCCCTACAGGAAACTTATATGGCTACACCTTC. Based on the CDR3 plus reference TRBV5-4 and TRBJ1-2, the full variable domain is ETGVTQSPTHLIKTRGQQVTLRCSSQSGHNTVSWYQQALGQGPQFIFQYYREEENGRGNFPPRFSGLQFPNYSSELNVNALELDDSALYLCASSSPTGNLYGYTFGSGTRLTVV.

This clone was seen a single time. This sequence joins TRBV4-1 and TRBJ2-7; D is possibly TRBD1 (6 bases). The ends were cut back, 5 bases at V and 2 bases at J, with 19 bases in the middle. Per germline, CDR1 MGHRA and CDR2 YSYEKL. The CDR3 has 16 residues. The CDR3 spells CASSDPPRKGAYEQYF. As DNA, the CDR3 is TGCGCCAGCAGCGACCCTCCTAGGAAGGGGGCCTACGAGCAGTACTTC.

The chain joins TRBV29-1 to TRBJ2-7, with 10 nucleotides matching TRBD1. The V and J ends lost 6 bases and 0 bases, in that order; junction bases with no gene match: 8. The CDR3 has 15 residues. Germline-derived CDR1 and CDR2 are SQVTM and ANQGSEA. The CDR3 DNA follows: TGCAGCGTGGTCCCCCGGACAGGGGGCTCCTACGAGCAGTACTTC. Translating it yields CSVVPRTGGSYEQYF.

This rearrangement joins TRBV27 to TRBJ2-5; D is ambiguous. Trimming took 3 bases from V and 12 from J, leaving 20 bases between them. The CDR3 length is 14 residues. CDR1 MNHEY and CDR2 SMNVEV come from the germline V gene (reference sequence). CDR3: CASSFSVDAGGKYF. The CDR3, as DNA: TGTGCCAGCAGTTTTTCTGTCGATGCCGGCGGCAAGTACTTC.

The chain recombines TRBV19 with TRBJ1-2, with TRBD1 identical over 11 bases. Germline loops: CDR1 LNHDA, CDR2 SQIVND (reference sequence). With V trimmed by 5 bases and J by 8 bases, 7 bases remained unmatched. The CDR3 spans 14 residues. This CDR3 reads CASSPRTGGLGYTF. The CDR3 DNA reads as TGTGCCAGTAGTCCCCGGACAGGGGGCTTAGGCTACACCTTC.

The rearrangement links TRBV28 to TRBJ1-6; D not certain. The CDR3 has 15 residues. Per germline, CDR1 MDHEN and CDR2 SYDVKM. The V and J ends lost 7 bases and 5 bases respectively, with 15 bases between them. The CDR3 is CASTDARPDNSPLHF. CDR3 coding DNA: TGTGCCAGCACCGATGCTAGACCCGATAATTCACCCCTCCACTTT.

This chain uses TRBV9 with TRBJ2-3; TRBD2 might be the D (6 bases). The germline CDR1 and CDR2 sequences are SGDLS and YYNGEE. The CDR3 covers 15 residues. V dropped 3 bases and J dropped 0 bases, with 11 bases sitting between them. The CDR3 DNA reads TGTGCCAGCAGCGCTCTGGGGGGAAGCACAGATACGCAGTATTTT. Translating gives CASSALGGSTDTQYF.